The clone carrying this T cell receptor beta chain has at least ten counts. The target antigen is unknown. The data stem from a study of CD8+CD57+ T cells in acquired aplastic anemia. Across the study: Healthy donors had, on average, roughly 10 million reads for their CD4+ cells. Study-level points and caveats: In common between the patients and the controls were twenty-nine CD8+ CDR3 sequences.

It was genomic DNA that served as the template for profiling TCR beta VDJ and CDR3. MiXCR, applied by TCRdb to the reads, yields one record per CDR3 protein. The sample consists of fewer than 250,000 distinct CDR3 sequences, roughly half of them appearing once. The CDR3 has 12 residues. Germline CDR1 is LGHDT and CDR2 is YNNKEL (reference sequence). Trimming removed 1 base at V and 8 bases at J, with 6 bases between. This chain connects TRBV3-1 to TRBJ1-3; D gene ambiguous. The receptor was isolated from a human donor in good health, serving as a control. Sequenced input: sorted CD4+, CD8+, or CD8+CD57+ T cells (not recorded which) from PBMCs. The CDR3 sequence is CASSQAEDTIYF. CDR3 DNA sequence: TGTGCCAGCAGCCAAGCGGAGGACACCATATATTTT.